This TCR beta chain emerged from a study of identical twins. V was cut by 0 bases and J by 6 bases, with 19 bases left in between. CDR1 and CDR2 (germline): LGHDT, YNNKEL (reference sequence). This CDR3 region has 17 residues. Template switching (which added a universal primer site) was used, and cDNA carried unique molecular identifiers. TCRdb fed the 5' RACE reads into MiXCR, producing one record per CDR3 protein. The sample records some 660,000 distinct CDR3 sequences, 8.6% being singletons. This clonotype was recorded at least ten times. The same specimen was also included in a second study, on yellow fever vaccine responses in identical twins.

The rearrangement joins TRBV3-1 to TRBJ2-3; D may be TRBD1 (6 bases). The sequenced material came from PBMCs. This TCR derives from a woman aged 18-35 years in good health. For the CDR3, the DNA is TGTGCCAGCAGCCAAGATCTAGGGCAGGGGACCGGGGATACGCAGTATTTT. This encodes CASSQDLGQGTGDTQYF.